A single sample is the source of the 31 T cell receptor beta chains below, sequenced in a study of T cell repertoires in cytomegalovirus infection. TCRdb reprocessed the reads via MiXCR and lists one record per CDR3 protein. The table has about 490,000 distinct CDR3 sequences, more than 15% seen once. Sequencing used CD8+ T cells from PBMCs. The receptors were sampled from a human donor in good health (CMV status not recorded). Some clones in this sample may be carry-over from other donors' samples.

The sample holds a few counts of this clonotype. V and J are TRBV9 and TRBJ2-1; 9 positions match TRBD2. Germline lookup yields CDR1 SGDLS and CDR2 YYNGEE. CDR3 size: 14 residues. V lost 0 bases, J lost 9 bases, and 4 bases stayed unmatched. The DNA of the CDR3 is TGTGCCAGCAGCGTAGGTAGCGGGAGTGGTGAGCAGTTCTTC. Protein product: CASSVGSGSGEQFF.

Written as DNA, the CDR3 is TGTGCCAGCAGTGCGGGACATCGTAACTATGGCTACACCTTC. It translates to CASSAGHRNYGYTF. This sequence joins TRBV6-1 and TRBJ1-2; TRBD1 is a possible D gene (6 bases). Trimming pared 4 bases from V and 1 base from J, leaving 10 bases between. The V gene's germline CDR1 is MNHNS and CDR2 SASEGT. The CDR3 covers 14 residues.

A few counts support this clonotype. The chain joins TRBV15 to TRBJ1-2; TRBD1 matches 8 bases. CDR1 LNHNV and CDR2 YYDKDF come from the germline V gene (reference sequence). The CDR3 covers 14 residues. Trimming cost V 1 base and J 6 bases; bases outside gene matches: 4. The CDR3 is CATSRVQGAHGYTF. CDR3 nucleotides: TGTGCCACCAGCAGAGTCCAGGGGGCGCATGGCTACACCTTC.

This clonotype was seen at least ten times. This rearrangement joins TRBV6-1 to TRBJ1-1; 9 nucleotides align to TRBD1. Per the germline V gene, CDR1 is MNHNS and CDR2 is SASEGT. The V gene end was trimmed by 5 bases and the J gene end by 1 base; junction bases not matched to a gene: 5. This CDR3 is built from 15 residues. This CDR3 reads CASSYEQGANTEAFF. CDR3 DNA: TGTGCCAGCAGTTATGAACAGGGGGCGAACACTGAAGCTTTCTTT.

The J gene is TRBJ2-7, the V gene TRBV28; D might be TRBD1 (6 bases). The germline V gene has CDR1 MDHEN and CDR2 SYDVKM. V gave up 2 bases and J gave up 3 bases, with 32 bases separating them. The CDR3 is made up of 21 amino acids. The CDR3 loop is CASSLGLGPISQGNRHYEQYF. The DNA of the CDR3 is TGTGCCAGCAGTTTAGGGCTTGGACCGATCTCCCAGGGGAACCGCCACTACGAGCAGTACTTC.

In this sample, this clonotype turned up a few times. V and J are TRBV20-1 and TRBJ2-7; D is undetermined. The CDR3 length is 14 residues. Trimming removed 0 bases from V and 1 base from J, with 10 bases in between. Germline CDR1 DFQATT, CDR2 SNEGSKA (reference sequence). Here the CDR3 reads CSAREVIGSYEQYF. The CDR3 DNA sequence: TGCAGTGCTAGAGAGGTAATAGGGTCCTACGAGCAGTACTTC.

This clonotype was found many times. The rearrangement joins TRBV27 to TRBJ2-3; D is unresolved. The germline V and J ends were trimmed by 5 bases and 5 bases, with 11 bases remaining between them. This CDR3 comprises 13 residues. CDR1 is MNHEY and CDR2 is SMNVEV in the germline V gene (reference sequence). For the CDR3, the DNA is TGTGCCAGCAGTCCCTACCCCGAAGATACGCAGTATTTT. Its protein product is CASSPYPEDTQYF.

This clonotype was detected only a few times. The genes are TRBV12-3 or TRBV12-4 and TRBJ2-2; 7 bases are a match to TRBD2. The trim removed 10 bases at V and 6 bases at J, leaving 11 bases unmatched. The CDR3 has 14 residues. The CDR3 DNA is TGTGCCACCACTCTGGCGGGAGAGGCCGGGGAGCTGTTTTTT. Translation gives CATTLAGEAGELFF.

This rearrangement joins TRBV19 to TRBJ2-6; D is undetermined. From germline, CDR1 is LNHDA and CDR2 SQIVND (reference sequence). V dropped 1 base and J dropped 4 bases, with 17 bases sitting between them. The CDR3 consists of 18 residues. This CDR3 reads CASSIGADFGPGANVLTF. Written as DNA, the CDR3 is TGTGCCAGTAGTATAGGGGCCGACTTTGGTCCAGGGGCCAACGTCCTGACTTTC.

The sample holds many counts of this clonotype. CDR3 sequence: CASSTTGSGNTIYF. For the CDR3, the DNA is TGTGCCAGCAGTACGACTGGCTCTGGAAACACCATATATTTT. This chain joins TRBV7-2 and TRBJ1-3, with D unclear. The CDR3 covers 14 residues. Trimming stripped 6 bases from V and 0 bases from J, with 9 bases between. Germline V gives CDR1 SGHTA, CDR2 FQGNSA.

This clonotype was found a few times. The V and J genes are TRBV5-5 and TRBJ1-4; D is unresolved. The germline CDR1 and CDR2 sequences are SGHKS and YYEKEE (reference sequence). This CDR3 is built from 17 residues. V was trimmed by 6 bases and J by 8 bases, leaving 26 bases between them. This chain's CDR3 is CASNTDEEYPSIEKLFF. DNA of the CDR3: TGTGCCAGCAACACGGACGAGGAATACCCGAGTATAGAAAAACTGTTTTTT.

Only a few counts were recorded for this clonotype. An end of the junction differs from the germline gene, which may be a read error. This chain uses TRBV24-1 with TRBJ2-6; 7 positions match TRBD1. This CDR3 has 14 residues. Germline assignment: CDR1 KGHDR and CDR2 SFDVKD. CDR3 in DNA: TGTGCTACCAGTACAGGGGCTGGGGCCAACGTCCTGACTTTC. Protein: CATSTGAGANVLTF.

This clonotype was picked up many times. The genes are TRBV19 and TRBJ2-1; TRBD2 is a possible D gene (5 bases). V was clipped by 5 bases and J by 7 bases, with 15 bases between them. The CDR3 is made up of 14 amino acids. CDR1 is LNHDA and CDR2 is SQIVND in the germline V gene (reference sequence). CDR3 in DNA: TGTGCCAGTAGTCTCGCACGGGAAGTAAATGAGCAGTTCTTC. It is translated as CASSLAREVNEQFF.

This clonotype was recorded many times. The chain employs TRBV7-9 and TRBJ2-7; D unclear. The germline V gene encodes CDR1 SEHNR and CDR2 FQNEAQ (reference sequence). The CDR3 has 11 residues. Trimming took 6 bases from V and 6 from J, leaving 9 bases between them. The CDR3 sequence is CASRQISEQYF. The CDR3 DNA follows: TGTGCCAGCAGACAGATCAGCGAGCAGTACTTC.

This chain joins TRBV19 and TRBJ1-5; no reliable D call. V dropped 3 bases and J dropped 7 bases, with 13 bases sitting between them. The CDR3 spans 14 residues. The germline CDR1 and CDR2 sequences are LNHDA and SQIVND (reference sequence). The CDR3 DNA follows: TGTGCCAGTAGTATGCCGAGGGTTGGGCAGCCCCAGCATTTT. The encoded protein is CASSMPRVGQPQHF.

The CDR3 region has the DNA TGCAGTGCTAGAGATGGGAGGGAGACCCAGTACTTC. Amino acids: CSARDGRETQYF. This rearrangement joins TRBV20-1 to TRBJ2-5; possible D gene TRBD2, 6 bases. This CDR3 is 12 amino acids long. Germline CDR1 reads DFQATT; CDR2 reads SNEGSKA (reference sequence). Trimming pared 0 bases from V and 5 bases from J, leaving 7 bases between.

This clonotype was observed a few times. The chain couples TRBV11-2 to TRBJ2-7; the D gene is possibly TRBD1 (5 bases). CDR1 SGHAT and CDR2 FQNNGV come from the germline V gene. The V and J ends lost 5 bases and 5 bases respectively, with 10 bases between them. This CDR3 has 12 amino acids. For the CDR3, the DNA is TGTGCCAGCAGCCAAAGGGGCAACGAGCAGTACTTC. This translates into CASSQRGNEQYF.

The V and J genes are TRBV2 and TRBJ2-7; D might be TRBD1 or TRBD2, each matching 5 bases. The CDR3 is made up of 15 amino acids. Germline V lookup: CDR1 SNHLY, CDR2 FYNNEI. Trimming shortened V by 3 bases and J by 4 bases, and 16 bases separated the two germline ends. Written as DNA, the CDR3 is TGTGCCAGCAGTGATACTAAAGGGACGAGTTACGAGCAGTACTTC. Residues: CASSDTKGTSYEQYF. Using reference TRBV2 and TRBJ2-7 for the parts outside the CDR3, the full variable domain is EPEVTQTPSHQVTQMGQEVILRCVPISNHLYFYWYRQILGQKVEFLVSFYNNEISEKSEIFDDQFSVERPDGSNFTLKIRSTKLEDSAMYFCASSDTKGTSYEQYFGPGTRLTVT.

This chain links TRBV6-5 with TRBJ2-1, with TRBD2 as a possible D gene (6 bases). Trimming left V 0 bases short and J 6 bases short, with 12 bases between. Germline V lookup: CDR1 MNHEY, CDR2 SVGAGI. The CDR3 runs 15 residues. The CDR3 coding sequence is TGTGCCAGCAGTTACTCGATATCGGGGGTCAATGAGCAGTTCTTC. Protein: CASSYSISGVNEQFF.

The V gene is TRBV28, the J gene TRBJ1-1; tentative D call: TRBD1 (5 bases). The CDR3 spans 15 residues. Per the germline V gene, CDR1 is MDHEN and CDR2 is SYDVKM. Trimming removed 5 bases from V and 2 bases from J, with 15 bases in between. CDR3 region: CASSRALGGNTEAFF. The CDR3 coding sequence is TGTGCCAGCAGTCGGGCCCTCGGGGGAAACACTGAAGCTTTCTTT.

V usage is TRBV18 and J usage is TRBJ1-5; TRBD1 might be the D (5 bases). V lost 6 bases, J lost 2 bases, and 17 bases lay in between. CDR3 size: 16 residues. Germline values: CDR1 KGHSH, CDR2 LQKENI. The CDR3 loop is CASSFDDGARNQPQHF. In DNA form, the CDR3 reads TGTGCCAGCTCGTTCGACGACGGGGCACGCAATCAGCCCCAGCATTTT. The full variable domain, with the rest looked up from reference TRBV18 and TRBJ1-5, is NAGVMQNPRHLVRRRGQEARLRCSPMKGHSHVYWYRQLPEEGLKFMVYLQKENIIDESGMPKERFSAEFPKEGPSILRIQQVVRGDSAAYFCASSFDDGARNQPQHFGDGTRLSIL.

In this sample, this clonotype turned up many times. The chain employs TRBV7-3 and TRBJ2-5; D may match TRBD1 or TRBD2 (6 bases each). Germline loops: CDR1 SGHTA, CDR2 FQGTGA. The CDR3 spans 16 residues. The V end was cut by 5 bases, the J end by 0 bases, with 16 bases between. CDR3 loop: CASSPTGAVHQETQYF. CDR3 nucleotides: TGTGCCAGCAGCCCAACGGGGGCCGTCCACCAAGAGACCCAGTACTTC.

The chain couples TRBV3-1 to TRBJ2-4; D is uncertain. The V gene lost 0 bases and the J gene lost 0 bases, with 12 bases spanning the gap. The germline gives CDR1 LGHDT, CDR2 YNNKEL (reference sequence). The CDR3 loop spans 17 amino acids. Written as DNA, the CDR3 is TGTGCCAGCAGCCAAGAAGGGTCAGGTCTAGCCAAAAACATTCAGTACTTC. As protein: CASSQEGSGLAKNIQYF.

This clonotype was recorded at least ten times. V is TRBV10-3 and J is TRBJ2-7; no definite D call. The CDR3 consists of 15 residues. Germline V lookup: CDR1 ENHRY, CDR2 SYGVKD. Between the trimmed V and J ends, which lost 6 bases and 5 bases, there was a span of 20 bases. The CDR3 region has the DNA TGTGCCATCAGGGACGGAGACTGGAGTCTGGACGAGCAGTACTTC. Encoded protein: CAIRDGDWSLDEQYF.

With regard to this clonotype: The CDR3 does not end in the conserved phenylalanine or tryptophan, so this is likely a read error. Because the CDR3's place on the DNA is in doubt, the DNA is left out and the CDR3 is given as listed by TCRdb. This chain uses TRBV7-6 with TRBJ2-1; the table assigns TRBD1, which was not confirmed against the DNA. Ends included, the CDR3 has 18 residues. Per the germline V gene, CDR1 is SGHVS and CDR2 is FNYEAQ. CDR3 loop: CASSSGEPRDISYNEQLL.

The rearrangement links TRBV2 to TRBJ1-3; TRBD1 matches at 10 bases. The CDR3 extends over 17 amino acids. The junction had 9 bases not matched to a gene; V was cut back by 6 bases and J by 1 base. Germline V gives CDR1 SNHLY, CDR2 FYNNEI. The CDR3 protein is CASRGTGDTESGNTIYF. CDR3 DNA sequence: TGTGCCAGCAGGGGGACAGGGGATACGGAGTCTGGAAACACCATATATTTT.

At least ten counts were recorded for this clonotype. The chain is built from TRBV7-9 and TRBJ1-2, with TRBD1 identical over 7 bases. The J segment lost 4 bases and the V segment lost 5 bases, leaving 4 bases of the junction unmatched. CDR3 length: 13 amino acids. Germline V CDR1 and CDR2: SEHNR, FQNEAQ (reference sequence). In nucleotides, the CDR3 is TGTGCCAGCAGCCAACCAGGGGGCTATGGCTACACCTTC. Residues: CASSQPGGYGYTF.

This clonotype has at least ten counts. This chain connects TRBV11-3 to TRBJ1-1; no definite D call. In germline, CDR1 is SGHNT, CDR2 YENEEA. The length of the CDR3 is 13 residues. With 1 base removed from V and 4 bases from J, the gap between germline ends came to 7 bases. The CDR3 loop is CASSLGRVTEAFF. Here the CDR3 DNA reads TGTGCCAGCAGCTTAGGTCGCGTCACTGAAGCTTTCTTT. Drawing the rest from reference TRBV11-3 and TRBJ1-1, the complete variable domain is EAGVVQSPRYKIIEKKQPVAFWCNPISGHNTLYWYLQNLGQGPELLIRYENEEAVDDSQLPKDRFSAERLKGVDSTLKIQPAELGDSAVYLCASSLGRVTEAFFGQGTRLTVV.

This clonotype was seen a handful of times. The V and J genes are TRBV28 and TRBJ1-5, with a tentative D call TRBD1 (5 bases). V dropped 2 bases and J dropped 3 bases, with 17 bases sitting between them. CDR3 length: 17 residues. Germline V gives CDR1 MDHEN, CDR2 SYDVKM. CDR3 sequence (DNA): TGTGCCAGCAGTTTAGGGTCCGAGGGGAGGTTCAATCAGCCCCAGCATTTT. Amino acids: CASSLGSEGRFNQPQHF. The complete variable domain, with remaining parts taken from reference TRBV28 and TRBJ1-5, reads DVKVTQSSRYLVKRTGEKVFLECVQDMDHENMFWYRQDPGLGLRLIYFSYDVKMKEKGDIPEGYSVSREKKERFSLILESASTNQTSMYLCASSLGSEGRFNQPQHFGDGTRLSIL.

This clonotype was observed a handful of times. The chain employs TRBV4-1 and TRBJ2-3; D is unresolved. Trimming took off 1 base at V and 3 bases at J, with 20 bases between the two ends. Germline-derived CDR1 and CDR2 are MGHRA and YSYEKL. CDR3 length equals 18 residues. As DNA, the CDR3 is TGCGCCAGCAGCCAAGTCCACCGATCTAAGCGTTGGACAGATACGCAGTATTTT. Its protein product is CASSQVHRSKRWTDTQYF.

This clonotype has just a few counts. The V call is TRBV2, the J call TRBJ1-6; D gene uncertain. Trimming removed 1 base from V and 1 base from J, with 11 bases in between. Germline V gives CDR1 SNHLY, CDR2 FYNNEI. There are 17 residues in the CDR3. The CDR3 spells CASSEGRQSSYNSPLHF. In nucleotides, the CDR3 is TGTGCCAGCAGTGAAGGGCGGCAGTCGTCCTATAATTCACCCCTCCACTTT.